These T cell receptor beta chains were read from a single sample in a study of CD8+ T cells in alopecia areata. Sequencing was performed with immunoSEQ multiplex PCR; in TCRdb, only in-frame clones are kept and a portion is missing. The sample gives 93,000 or so clones, less than 70% of which show up once; 8.8% is in the top ten. The sample taken for sequencing was CD4+ T cells sorted from blood. The receptors derive from a human donor in good health. Both conserved end residues are part of each CDR3. A D gene is named only where the DNA matches it firmly. Some rows mark clone size as missing; the rest say once, few, many or name a class of expanded clone.

TGTGCCAGCAGCTTAAAGCAGGGAAATGAAAAACTGTTTTTT	CASSLKQGNEKLFF	TRBJ1-4	14	-	few	TRBV7-2
TGTGCCAGCAGTAAACGGACAGGGGGCACAGATACGCAGTATTTT	CASSKRTGGTDTQYF	TRBJ2-3	15	TRBD1	-	TRBV28
TGTGCCAGCAGTTACGCGACAGTTAATTCACCCCTCCACTTT	CASSYATVNSPLHF	TRBJ1-6	14	-	-	TRBV6-6
TGTGCCAGTAGTCCTCAACGGGACAGATCAAGCGAGCAGTACTTC	CASSPQRDRSSEQYF	TRBJ2-7	15	TRBD1	few	TRBV19
TGTGCCAGCTCACCACGGGACACCAATTCACCCCTCCACTTT	CASSPRDTNSPLHF	TRBJ1-6	14	-	-	TRBV18
TGTGCCAGTAGTATTGGACAGACTTCACCCCTCCACTTT	CASSIGQTSPLHF	TRBJ1-6	13	-	-	TRBV19
TGTGCCAGCACCCCCGGGGCAGGGGGATATGGTTCACCCCTCCACTTT	CASTPGAGGYGSPLHF	TRBJ1-6	16	TRBD1	few	TRBV9
TGTGCCAGCAGCTACCCGGGACCGTGCGAACTACCTGGAAACACCATATATTTT	CASSYPGPCELPGNTIYF	TRBJ1-3	18	-	-	TRBV11-3
TGCAGCGTTACGGGGGACACTGAAGCTTTCTTT	CSVTGDTEAFF	TRBJ1-1	11	-	-	TRBV29-1
TGTGCCAGCAGTTTGGACAGGGCCGGGACTGGAAACACCATATATTTT	CASSLDRAGTGNTIYF	TRBJ1-3	16	TRBD1	-	TRBV2
TGTGCCAGCACTGAACAGGGGGACACAGATACGCAGTATTTT	CASTEQGDTDTQYF	TRBJ2-3	14	TRBD1	-	TRBV2
TGCGCCAGCAGAAAGGGCTGGGGGGGTGAAGAGACCCAGTACTTC	CASRKGWGGEETQYF	TRBJ2-5	15	TRBD2	-	TRBV4-1
TGCGCCAGCAGCCAAGTCGGGGGGGAAAACAATGAGCAGTTCTTC	CASSQVGGENNEQFF	TRBJ2-1	15	TRBD2	-	TRBV4-1
TGTGCCACCAGCAGAGACAGGGGGCAGGGAGAGACCCAGTACTTC	CATSRDRGQGETQYF	TRBJ2-5	15	TRBD1	-	TRBV15
TGTGCCAGCAGCACTGAGATGGGGGAGACCCAGTACTTC	CASSTEMGETQYF	TRBJ2-5	13	-	few	TRBV21-1
TGTGCCATCAGTGAGAGGCAGGGTCATTCACCCCTCCACTTT	CAISERQGHSPLHF	TRBJ1-6	14	-	many	TRBV10-3
TGTGCCAGCAGCCCTGATCCGGTTAGCAATCAGCCCCAGCATTTT	CASSPDPVSNQPQHF	TRBJ1-5	15	-	few	TRBV5-4
TGTGCCAGCAGGGAGGGGGGACAGCCCAATCAGCCCCAGCATTTT	CASREGGQPNQPQHF	TRBJ1-5	15	TRBD1	few	TRBV6-6
TGCGCCAGCAGCTTGATGAGCGAGCAGTACTTC	CASSLMSEQYF	TRBJ2-7	11	-	-	TRBV5-1
TGCGCCAGCAGCTTGGACCTTGACAGGAGTGGAAACACCATATATTTT	CASSLDLDRSGNTIYF	TRBJ1-3	16	-	-	TRBV5-1
TGCGCCAGCAGCCAAGATTCTTGGTCACCCCTCCACTTT	CASSQDSWSPLHF	TRBJ1-6	13	-	-	TRBV4-3
TGTGCCAGCAGTGAGGACAGGGCTAATGAAAAACTGTTTTTT	CASSEDRANEKLFF	TRBJ1-4	14	TRBD1	-	TRBV2
TGTGCCTGGAGCCGCCTTTCTGCGCAACGCTCCTACAATGAGCAGTTCTTC	CAWSRLSAQRSYNEQFF	TRBJ2-1	17	-	-	TRBV30
TGTGCCAGCCGAACAGGTAGCTCCTACGAGCAGTACTTC	CASRTGSSYEQYF	TRBJ2-7	13	-	-	TRBV7-2
TGCGCCAGCAGCCAGGCCCATGGGGCGACCTACAAAAACATTCAGTACTTC	CASSQAHGATYKNIQYF	TRBJ2-4	17	-	-	TRBV4-1
TGTGCCAGCAGCCCCGGAGCAGGCTACACCTTC	CASSPGAGYTF	TRBJ1-2	11	-	-	TRBV7-9
TGTGCCAGCAGTCCCCCCGGGGGGGGAGGAAACACCATATATTTT	CASSPPGGGGNTIYF	TRBJ1-3	15	-	-	TRBV6-6
TGTGCCAGTAGTTCCAGGGTTGACGAGCAGTACTTC	CASSSRVDEQYF	TRBJ2-7	12	-	-	TRBV19
TGTGCCAGCAGCTTTAGCGGGGACCGCACAGATACGCAGTATTTT	CASSFSGDRTDTQYF	TRBJ2-3	15	TRBD2	-	TRBV11-1
TGTGCCAGCTCACCAGGGATGAACACTGAAGCTTTCTTT	CASSPGMNTEAFF	TRBJ1-1	13	-	-	TRBV18
TGTGCCAGCAGTAGGCTGGGTCTAGCGGAAGAGACCCAGTACTTC	CASSRLGLAEETQYF	TRBJ2-5	15	TRBD2	-	TRBV28
TGTGCCAGCAGTTTGATATCCACCGGGGAGCTGTTTTTT	CASSLISTGELFF	TRBJ2-2	13	-	many	TRBV27
TGCGCCAGCAGCTTGGAGGGGGCTGAGCAGTTCTTC	CASSLEGAEQFF	TRBJ2-1	12	TRBD1	-	TRBV5-1
TGCAGCGTGCATGAAGTGGGCATTCAGTACTTC	CSVHEVGIQYF	TRBJ2-4	11	-	-	TRBV29-1
TGTGCCAGCAGTGTAACTCCGGGACAGGAAGACTCCTATGGCTACACCTTC	CASSVTPGQEDSYGYTF	TRBJ1-2	17	TRBD1	-	TRBV6-1
TGCAGCGTTGCCCGGGGACGAGCAGATACGCAGTATTTT	CSVARGRADTQYF	TRBJ2-3	13	-	-	TRBV29-1
TGCAGCGTCGACAAACCATGGGCTGAAGCTTTCTTT	CSVDKPWAEAFF	TRBJ1-1	12	-	-	TRBV29-1
TGTGCCAGCAGCTTCGGGACTAGCGGACCCTACGAGCAGTACTTC	CASSFGTSGPYEQYF	TRBJ2-7	15	TRBD2	-	TRBV7-2
TGCAGCGTCGCCGGGGGACAGGGTCGGGAGACCCAGTACTTC	CSVAGGQGRETQYF	TRBJ2-5	14	TRBD1	few	TRBV29-1
TGTGCCTGGAGTACAGGTAGGGGCAGTACTGAAGCTTTCTTT	CAWSTGRGSTEAFF	TRBJ1-1	14	-	once	TRBV30
TGCGCCAGCAGCCAAGTGTATGGAAACCAGTACCAAGAGACCCAGTACTTC	CASSQVYGNQYQETQYF	TRBJ2-5	17	-	-	TRBV4-3
TGCAGCGGCCGGGACAGGGGTTATGGCTACACCTTC	CSGRDRGYGYTF	TRBJ1-2	12	TRBD1	-	TRBV29-1
TGTGCCAGCAGCCTACAGAATAGCAATCAGCCCCAGCATTTT	CASSLQNSNQPQHF	TRBJ1-5	14	-	few	TRBV27
TGTGCCAGGGGAGGAGACGTCGGGGAGCTGTTTTTT	CARGGDVGELFF	TRBJ2-2	12	-	-	TRBV19
TGTGCCACCTCGTCGGGTTTGGGCAATCAGCCCCAGCATTTT	CATSSGLGNQPQHF	TRBJ1-5	14	-	-	TRBV10-3
TGTGCCAGCAGTGACGCCTCCCGGGACAAGAATTACAATGAGCAGTTCTTC	CASSDASRDKNYNEQFF	TRBJ2-1	17	-	few	TRBV25-1
TGTGCCAGCAGTTATGGCTCCGCAGGGATCGTCCATGAGCAGTTCTTC	CASSYGSAGIVHEQFF	TRBJ2-1	16	-	-	TRBV6-5
TGCAGCGTACAGAGGGGGGTCGGCTACAATGAGCAGTTCTTC	CSVQRGVGYNEQFF	TRBJ2-1	14	-	-	TRBV29-1